The 4 T cell receptor beta chains given below trace back to one sample, sequenced in a study of patients and donors after allogeneic stem cell transplantation. MiXCR was run by TCRdb on the RT-PCR reads, yielding one entry per CDR3 protein. The data contain roughly 250,000 distinct CDR3 sequences, less than 15% of them singletons. Specimen: blood, either unsorted or a sorted T cell fraction (not recorded which). These receptors all come from a human donor who was either an allogeneic HSCT recipient or a stem cell or donor lymphocyte infusion donor (not recorded which). It is not recorded whose cells these are; they may come from a transplant donor.

This clonotype turned up a few times. The rearrangement joins TRBV20-1 to TRBJ2-7, with TRBD1 matching over 9 bases. This CDR3 spans 14 amino acids. Losses at the gene ends were 3 bases for V and 2 bases for J; bases not matched to a gene: 5. CDR1 and CDR2 from the germline V gene are DFQATT and SNEGSKA (reference sequence). This CDR3 reads CSASSGTGTYEQYF. The CDR3 nucleotides read TGCAGTGCTAGTTCCGGGACAGGGACCTACGAGCAGTACTTC.

This clonotype occurred many times. V and J are TRBV2 and TRBJ2-1; D assignment may be TRBD1 or TRBD2 (5 bases each). Germline V gives CDR1 SNHLY, CDR2 FYNNEI. CDR3 length: 15 residues. The V end lost 3 bases, the J end lost 3 bases, and 12 bases lay between the germline ends. Here the CDR3 DNA reads TGTGCCAGCAGTGAGGCGAGGGGAAACTACAATGAGCAGTTCTTC. Translating it yields CASSEARGNYNEQFF.

This clonotype was seen ten or more times. CDR3 coding DNA: TGTGCCAGTAGTATCGGGACAGGGGGCATGAACACTGAAGCTTTCTTT. Its translation: CASSIGTGGMNTEAFF. The rearrangement joins TRBV19 to TRBJ1-1; TRBD1 agrees at 12 bases. V lost 3 bases and J lost 0; bases outside the gene matches: 2. This CDR3 has 16 amino acids. Germline CDR1 LNHDA, CDR2 SQIVND (reference sequence).

This clonotype has just a few counts. CDR3 sequence: CASSESWTSGIPSTDTQYF. The CDR3 bases are TGCGCCAGCAGTGAGTCCTGGACTAGCGGTATTCCTAGCACAGATACGCAGTATTTT. The gene calls are TRBV10-2 and TRBJ2-3; 10 bases agree with TRBD2. CDR1 WSHSY and CDR2 SAAADI come from the germline V gene. The CDR3 sequence is 19 residues long. The trim removed 0 bases at V and 0 bases at J, leaving 9 bases unmatched.